This T cell receptor beta chain derives from a study of CD8+ T cells in alopecia areata. This clone has just a few counts. The CDR3 is made up of 15 amino acids. V lost 0 bases and J 5 bases, leaving 13 bases between the germline ends. Germline CDR1 is LGHNA and CDR2 is YSLEER. Extracted from the samples, RNA was reverse transcribed into cDNA to serve as the sequencing template. Sequencing was performed with immunoSEQ multiplex PCR; in TCRdb, only in-frame clones are kept and a portion is missing. Found here are about 150,000 clones, less than 65% of them singletons; the top ten hold roughly a fifth. The TCR comes from a human donor with alopecia areata. Sequenced here: CD8+ T cells sorted from blood, sampled at week 0. V is TRBV4-3 and J is TRBJ2-5, with no clear D. The CDR3 here is CASSQDGVAYETQYF. CDR3 sequence (DNA): TGCGCCAGCAGCCAAGATGGGGTGGCATACGAGACCCAGTACTTC.